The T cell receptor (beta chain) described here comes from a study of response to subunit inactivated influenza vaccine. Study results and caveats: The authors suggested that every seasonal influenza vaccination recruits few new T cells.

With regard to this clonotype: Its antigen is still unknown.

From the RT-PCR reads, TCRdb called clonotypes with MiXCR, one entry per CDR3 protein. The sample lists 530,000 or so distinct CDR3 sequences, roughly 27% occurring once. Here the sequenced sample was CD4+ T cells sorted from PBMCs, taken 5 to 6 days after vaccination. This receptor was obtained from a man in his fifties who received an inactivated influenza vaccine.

The CDR3 is CSVGRPFGNIQYF. The CDR3 coding sequence is TGCAGCGTTGGGCGTCCCTTTGGTAACATTCAGTACTTC. The rearrangement uses TRBV29-1 and TRBJ2-4; D is uncertain. V lost 4 bases, J lost 7 bases, and 14 bases lay in between. CDR1 and CDR2 (germline): SQVTM, ANQGSEA. The CDR3 is made up of 13 amino acids.